These T cell receptor beta chains were read from a single sample in a study of shared clonotypes between healthy human individuals. TCRdb's table, derived via immunoSEQ multiplex PCR, lists solely in-frame clones and lacks some. The sample has fewer than 2.5 million clones; under 95% are singletons. The sequenced material came from naive CD4+ T cells from PBMCs. The source is a man between 18 and 29 years old in good health. Some clones in this sample may be carry-over from other donors' samples. CDR3s include the opening cysteine and the closing phenylalanine or tryptophan. A D gene is named only where the DNA matches it firmly. Where a row states a size, it is once, few, many or the class of an expanded clone; other rows omit it.

clone_size	j_call	v_call	d_call	cdr3_aa	cdr3_nt
once	TRBJ2-7	TRBV28	TRBD2	CASETSGPYEQYF	TGTGCCAGCGAAACTAGCGGCCCCTACGAGCAGTACTTC
-	TRBJ2-1	TRBV18	TRBD1	CASSRLRDRMNEQFF	TGTGCCAGCTCACGCCTCCGGGACAGGATGAATGAGCAGTTCTTC
-	TRBJ1-1	TRBV27	TRBD1	CASSYRGPGTEAFF	TGTGCCAGCAGCTACAGGGGGCCGGGGACTGAAGCTTTCTTT
-	TRBJ2-7	TRBV30	-	CAWSGGNYEQYF	TGTGCCTGGAGTGGGGGCAACTACGAGCAGTACTTC
-	TRBJ2-1	TRBV15	TRBD2	CATSRAGGGHNEQFF	TGTGCCACCAGCAGAGCGGGGGGTGGTCACAATGAGCAGTTCTTC
-	TRBJ1-1	TRBV18	-	CASSQGAGKNTEAFF	TGTGCCAGCTCCCAAGGGGCCGGGAAAAACACTGAAGCTTTCTTT
-	TRBJ2-1	TRBV10-1	-	CASSESRPVSYNEQFF	TGCGCCAGCAGTGAGTCTCGGCCAGTCTCCTACAATGAGCAGTTCTTC
-	TRBJ2-1	TRBV5-1	TRBD2	CASSLTSGGLNEQFF	TGCGCCAGCAGCCTGACTAGCGGGGGACTAAATGAGCAGTTCTTC
once	TRBJ1-5	TRBV7-8	-	CASSLIPGLSNQPQHF	TGTGCCAGCAGCCTAATCCCAGGGTTAAGCAATCAGCCCCAGCATTTT
-	TRBJ2-5	TRBV29-1	-	CSASNGVETQYF	TGCAGCGCCTCGAACGGGGTGGAGACCCAGTACTTC
-	TRBJ2-1	TRBV28	TRBD1	CASSPPGGRSGNEQFF	TGTGCCAGCAGTCCCCCAGGGGGTCGGTCCGGCAATGAGCAGTTCTTC
-	TRBJ1-2	TRBV29-1	-	CSVVGGVNYGYTF	TGCAGCGTTGTTGGGGGGGTTAACTATGGCTACACCTTC
-	TRBJ2-7	TRBV6-5	TRBD2	CASSYQRGTYEQYF	TGTGCCAGCAGTTACCAGCGGGGGACCTACGAGCAGTACTTC
-	TRBJ1-5	TRBV28	-	CASSPQGRGDQPQHF	TGTGCCAGCAGCCCTCAGGGTAGGGGCGATCAGCCCCAGCATTTT
-	TRBJ2-7	TRBV27	TRBD1	CASSPGGTGGSYEQYF	TGTGCCAGCTCCCCCGGCGGGACAGGGGGCTCCTACGAGCAGTACTTC
once	TRBJ2-2	TRBV11-2	-	CASSLFHYQSIAGELFF	TGTGCCAGCAGCTTATTCCATTATCAGTCTATTGCCGGGGAGCTGTTTTTT
-	TRBJ2-7	TRBV7-2	-	CASSPDHEQYF	TGTGCCAGCAGCCCCGACCACGAGCAGTACTTC
-	TRBJ2-2	TRBV19	-	CASSHPLGRANTGELFF	TGTGCCAGTAGTCACCCGCTGGGCAGGGCGAACACCGGGGAGCTGTTTTTT
-	TRBJ2-1	TRBV7-3	-	CASSLGSGTSYNEQFF	TGTGCCAGCAGCTTAGGTTCCGGGACCTCCTACAATGAGCAGTTCTTC
-	TRBJ1-5	TRBV28	-	CASSLRQGIQPQHF	TGTGCCAGCAGTTTAAGGCAGGGTATTCAGCCCCAGCATTTT
-	TRBJ2-1	TRBV7-3	-	CASSLISRASYNEQFF	TGTGCCAGCAGCTTAATATCGCGGGCCTCCTACAATGAGCAGTTCTTC